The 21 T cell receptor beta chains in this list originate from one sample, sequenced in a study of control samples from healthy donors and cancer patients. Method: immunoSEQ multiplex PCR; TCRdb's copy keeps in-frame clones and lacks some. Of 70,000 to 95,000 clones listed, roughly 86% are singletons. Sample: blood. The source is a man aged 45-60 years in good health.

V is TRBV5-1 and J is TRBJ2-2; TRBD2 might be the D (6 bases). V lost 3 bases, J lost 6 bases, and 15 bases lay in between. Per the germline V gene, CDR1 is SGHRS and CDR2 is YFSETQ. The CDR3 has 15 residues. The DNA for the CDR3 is TGCGCCAGCAGCTACTTAGGGACTCAATCCGGGGAGCTGTTTTTT. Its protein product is CASSYLGTQSGELFF. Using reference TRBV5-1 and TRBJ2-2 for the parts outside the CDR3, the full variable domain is KAGVTQTPRYLIKTRGQQVTLSCSPISGHRSVSWYQQTPGQGLQFLFEYFSETQRNKGNFPGRFSGRQFSNSRSEMNVSTLELGDSALYLCASSYLGTQSGELFFGEGSRLTVL.

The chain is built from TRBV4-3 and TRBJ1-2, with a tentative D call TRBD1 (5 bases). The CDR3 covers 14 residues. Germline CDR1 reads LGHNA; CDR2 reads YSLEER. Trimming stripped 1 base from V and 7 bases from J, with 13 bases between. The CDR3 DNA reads TGCGCCAGCAGCCAAGTTCAGGGCGGTGCTGGCTACACCTTC. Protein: CASSQVQGGAGYTF.

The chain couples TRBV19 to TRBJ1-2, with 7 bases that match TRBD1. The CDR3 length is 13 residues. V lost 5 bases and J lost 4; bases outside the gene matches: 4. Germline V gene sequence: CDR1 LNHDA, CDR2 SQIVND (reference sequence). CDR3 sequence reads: CASSQAGGYGYTF. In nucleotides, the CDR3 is TGTGCCAGTAGTCAGGCAGGGGGCTATGGCTACACCTTC.

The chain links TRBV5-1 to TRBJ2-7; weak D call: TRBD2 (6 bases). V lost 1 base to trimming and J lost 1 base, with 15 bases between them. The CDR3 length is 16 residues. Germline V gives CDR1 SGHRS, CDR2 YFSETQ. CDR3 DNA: TGCGCCAGCAGCTTGACAGCGGGCCTTAGTTCCTACGAGCAGTACTTC. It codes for CASSLTAGLSSYEQYF. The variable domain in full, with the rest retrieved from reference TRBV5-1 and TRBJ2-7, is KAGVTQTPRYLIKTRGQQVTLSCSPISGHRSVSWYQQTPGQGLQFLFEYFSETQRNKGNFPGRFSGRQFSNSRSEMNVSTLELGDSALYLCASSLTAGLSSYEQYFGPGTRLTVT.

The CDR3 loop is CASSPDINEKLFF. The CDR3 bases are TGTGCCAGCAGCCCCGACATAAATGAAAAACTGTTTTTT. The rearrangement links TRBV7-7 to TRBJ1-4; D remains ambiguous. The germline V gene has CDR1 SSHAT and CDR2 FNYEAQ (reference sequence). The CDR3 runs 13 residues. V dropped 5 bases and J dropped 5 bases, with 9 bases sitting between them. Filled out from reference TRBV7-7 and TRBJ1-4, the complete variable domain reads GAGVSQSPRYKVTKRGQDVTLRCDPISSHATLYWYQQALGQGPEFLTYFNYEAQPDKSGLPSDRFSAERPEGSISTLTIQRTEQRDSAMYRCASSPDINEKLFFGSGTQLSVL.

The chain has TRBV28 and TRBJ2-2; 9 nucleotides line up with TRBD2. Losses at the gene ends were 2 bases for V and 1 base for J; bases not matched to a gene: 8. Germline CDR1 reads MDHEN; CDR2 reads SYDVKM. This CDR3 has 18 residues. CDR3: CASSLTASGVWNTGELFF. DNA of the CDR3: TGTGCCAGCAGTTTAACCGCTAGCGGGGTATGGAACACCGGGGAGCTGTTTTTT.

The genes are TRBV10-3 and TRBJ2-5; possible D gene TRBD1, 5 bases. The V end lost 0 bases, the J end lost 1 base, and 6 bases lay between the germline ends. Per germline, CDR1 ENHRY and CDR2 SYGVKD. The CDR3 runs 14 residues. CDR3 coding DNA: TGTGCCATCAGTGAGTCCCAGGGCCAAGAGACCCAGTACTTC. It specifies CAISESQGQETQYF.

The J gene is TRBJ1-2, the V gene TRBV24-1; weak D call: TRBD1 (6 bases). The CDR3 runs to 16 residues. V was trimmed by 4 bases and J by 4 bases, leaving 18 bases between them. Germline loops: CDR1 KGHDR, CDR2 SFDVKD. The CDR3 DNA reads TGTGCCACCAGTGACCAGGGGACGGGCTCAGTCTATGGCTACACCTTC. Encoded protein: CATSDQGTGSVYGYTF.

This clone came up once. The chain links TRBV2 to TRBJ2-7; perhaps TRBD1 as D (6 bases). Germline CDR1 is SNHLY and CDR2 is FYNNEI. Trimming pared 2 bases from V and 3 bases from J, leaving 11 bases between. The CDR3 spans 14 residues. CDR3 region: CASSEPGVYYEQYV. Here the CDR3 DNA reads TGTGCCAGCAGTGAACCAGGGGTCTACTACGAGCAGTACGTC.

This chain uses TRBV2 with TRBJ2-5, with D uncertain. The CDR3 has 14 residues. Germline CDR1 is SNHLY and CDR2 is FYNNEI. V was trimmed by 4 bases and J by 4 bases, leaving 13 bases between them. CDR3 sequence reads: CASSANFPRETQYF. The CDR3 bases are TGTGCCAGCAGTGCAAACTTCCCAAGAGAGACCCAGTACTTC.

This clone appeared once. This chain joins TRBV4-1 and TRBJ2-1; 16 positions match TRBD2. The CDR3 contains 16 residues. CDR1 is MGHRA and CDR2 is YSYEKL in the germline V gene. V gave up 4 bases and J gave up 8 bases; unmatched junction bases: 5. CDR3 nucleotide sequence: TGCGCCAGCAGCCTGGGACTAGCGGGGGGGGTATATGAGCAGTTCTTC. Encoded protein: CASSLGLAGGVYEQFF.

The CDR3 spells CASTGAGGYEQYF. CDR3 nucleotide sequence: TGTGCCAGCACAGGTGCGGGGGGCTACGAGCAGTACTTC. The genes are TRBV7-9 and TRBJ2-7; TRBD2 aligns across 8 bases. After removal of 7 bases from V and 3 bases from J, the junction contained 5 bases not matched to a gene. CDR3 length: 13 residues. Per the germline V gene, CDR1 is SEHNR and CDR2 is FQNEAQ (reference sequence).

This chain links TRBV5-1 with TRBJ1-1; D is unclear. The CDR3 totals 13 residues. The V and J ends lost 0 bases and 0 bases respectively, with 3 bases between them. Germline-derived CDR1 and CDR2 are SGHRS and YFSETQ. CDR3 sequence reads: CASSLEVNTEAFF. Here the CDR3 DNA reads TGCGCCAGCAGCTTGGAGGTGAACACTGAAGCTTTCTTT.

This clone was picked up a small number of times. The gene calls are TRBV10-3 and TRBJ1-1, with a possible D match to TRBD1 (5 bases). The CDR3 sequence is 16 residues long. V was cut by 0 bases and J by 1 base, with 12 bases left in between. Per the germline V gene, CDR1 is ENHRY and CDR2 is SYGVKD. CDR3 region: CAISESGLGANTEAFF. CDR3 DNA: TGTGCCATCAGTGAGTCAGGCCTTGGGGCGAACACTGAAGCTTTCTTT.

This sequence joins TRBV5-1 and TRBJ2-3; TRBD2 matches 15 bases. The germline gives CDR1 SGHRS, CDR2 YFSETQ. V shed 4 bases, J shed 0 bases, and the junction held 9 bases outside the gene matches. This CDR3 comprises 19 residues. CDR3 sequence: CASSPGLAGGVGSTDTQYF. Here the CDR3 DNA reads TGCGCCAGCAGCCCGGGACTAGCGGGAGGAGTGGGTAGCACAGATACGCAGTATTTT.

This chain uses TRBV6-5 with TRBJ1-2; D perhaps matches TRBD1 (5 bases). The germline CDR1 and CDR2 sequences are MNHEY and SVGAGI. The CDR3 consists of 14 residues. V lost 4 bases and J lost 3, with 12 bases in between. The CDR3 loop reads CASSWTGTDYGYTF. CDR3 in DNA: TGTGCCAGCAGTTGGACCGGGACCGACTATGGCTACACCTTC.

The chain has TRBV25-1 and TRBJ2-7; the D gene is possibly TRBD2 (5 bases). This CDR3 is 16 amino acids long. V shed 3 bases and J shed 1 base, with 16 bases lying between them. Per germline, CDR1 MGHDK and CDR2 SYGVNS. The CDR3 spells CASSDSFRGKSYEQYF. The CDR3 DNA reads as TGTGCCAGCAGTGACTCTTTCAGAGGGAAGTCCTACGAGCAGTACTTC.

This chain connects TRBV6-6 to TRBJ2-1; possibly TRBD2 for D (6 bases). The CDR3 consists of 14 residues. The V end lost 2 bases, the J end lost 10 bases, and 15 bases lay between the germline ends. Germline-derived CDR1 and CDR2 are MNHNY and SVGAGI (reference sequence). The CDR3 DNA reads TGTGCCAGCAGTTACGTGAGCGGCGGGATCGAGCAGTTCTTC. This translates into CASSYVSGGIEQFF.

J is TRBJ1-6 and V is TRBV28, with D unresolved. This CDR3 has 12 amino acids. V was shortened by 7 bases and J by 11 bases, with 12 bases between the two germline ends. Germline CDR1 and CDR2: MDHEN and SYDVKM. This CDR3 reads CASTPAHTPLHF. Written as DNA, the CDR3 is TGTGCCAGCACCCCTGCCCATACACCCCTCCACTTT.

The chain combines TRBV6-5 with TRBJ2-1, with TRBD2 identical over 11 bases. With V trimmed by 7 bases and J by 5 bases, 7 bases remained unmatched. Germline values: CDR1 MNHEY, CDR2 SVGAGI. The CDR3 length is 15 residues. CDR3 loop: CASTRGTSGNNEQFF. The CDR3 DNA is TGTGCCAGCACCAGAGGGACTAGCGGCAACAATGAGCAGTTCTTC.

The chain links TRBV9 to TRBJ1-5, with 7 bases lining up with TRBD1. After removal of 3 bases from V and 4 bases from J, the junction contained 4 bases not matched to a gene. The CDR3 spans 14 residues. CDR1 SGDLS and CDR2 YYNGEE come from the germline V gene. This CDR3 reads CASSGGTVNQPQHF. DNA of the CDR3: TGTGCCAGCAGCGGAGGGACAGTAAATCAGCCCCAGCATTTT.